This TCR beta chain was sequenced in a study of blood T cell repertoires in COVID-19. Study in general: Specimens from acute and convalescent COVID-19 originated in the United States, Italy and Spain.

The CDR3 contains 13 residues. Looked up from germline, CDR1 is SQVTM and CDR2 is ANQGSEA. Trimming removed 6 bases at V and 4 bases at J, with 13 bases between. Study processing details: Quantification of nucleated cells was approximated via reference gene primer amplification. The protocol was immunoSEQ multiplex PCR, while the TCRdb copy is restricted to in-frame clones and leaves out a portion. V and J calls and clone size are copied from that table; D and trimming were computed from the DNA. The data show about 310,000 clones, about 85% seen once. Specimen: PBMCs or T cells enriched from blood (not recorded which). This TCR derives from a woman between 25 and 40 years old who had been exposed to COVID-19. The chain combines TRBV29-1 with TRBJ2-1, with no clear D. This CDR3 reads CSVLVGLYNEQFF. CDR3 coding DNA: TGCAGCGTCCTTGTGGGCTTATACAATGAGCAGTTCTTC.